Each of the 12 T cell receptor beta chains below was sequenced from the same sample in a study of glioma-infiltrating T cells after dendritic cell vaccination. Measured with immunoSEQ multiplex PCR; TCRdb has only the in-frame clones, and not every one. The sample includes 65,000 to 80,000 clones, 81% of them seen just once. The starting material was blood, obtained before dendritic cell vaccination. The receptors stem from a human donor with glioblastoma.

This clone has just a few counts. The chain has TRBV6-1 and TRBJ1-2; a possible D gene is TRBD1 (5 bases). Trimming left V 3 bases short and J 3 bases short, with 20 bases between. Germline lookup yields CDR1 MNHNS and CDR2 SASEGT. The CDR3 totals 17 residues. CDR3 nucleotide sequence: TGTGCCAGCAGTGACTTGGGTCTCGGGGGGGGTCACTATGGCTACACCTTC. This gives the protein CASSDLGLGGGHYGYTF.

This clone was observed a single time. This sequence joins TRBV6-1 and TRBJ1-2, with 7 bases aligning to TRBD1. The CDR3 runs 15 residues. CDR1 is MNHNS, CDR2 SASEGT, per germline. V was pared by 4 bases and J by 8 bases, with 13 bases of the junction left unmatched. CDR3 nucleotide sequence: TGTGCCAGCAGTGTAGGGGACAGCCTTTCGGAGGGCTACACCTTC. It is translated as CASSVGDSLSEGYTF.

The rearrangement uses TRBV27 and TRBJ2-1; D is possibly TRBD1 (6 bases). In germline, CDR1 is MNHEY, CDR2 SMNVEV (reference sequence). The CDR3 has 14 residues. V was clipped by 6 bases and J by 7 bases, with 16 bases between them. In DNA form, the CDR3 reads TGTGCCAGCAGGCAGGGGTTGATCGGAAATGAGCAGTTCTTC. Protein sequence: CASRQGLIGNEQFF.

For the CDR3, the DNA is TGCGCCAGCAGCCAAGAGATGGACAGATCAACTAATGAAAAACTGTTTTTT. This gives the protein CASSQEMDRSTNEKLFF. The chain carries TRBV5-1 and TRBJ1-4, with D possibly matching TRBD1 (6 bases). Germline loops: CDR1 SGHRS, CDR2 YFSETQ. V was trimmed by 4 bases and J by 0 bases, leaving 16 bases between them. The CDR3 runs to 17 residues.

The rearrangement uses TRBV14 and TRBJ2-2, with D perhaps TRBD1 (5 bases). The CDR3 runs 14 residues. Trimming cost V 4 bases and J 8 bases, with 14 bases left between them. Germline V CDR1 and CDR2: SGHDN, FVKESK. The CDR3 nucleotides are TGTGCCAGCAGCCGGTTGACCACAGGTGGGGAGCTGTTTTTT. Its translation: CASSRLTTGGELFF. The whole variable domain, filled in from reference TRBV14 and TRBJ2-2, reads EAGVTQFPSHSVIEKGQTVTLRCDPISGHDNLYWYRRVMGKEIKFLLHFVKESKQDESGMPNNRFLAERTGGTYSTLKVQPAELEDSGVYFCASSRLTTGGELFFGEGSRLTVL.

The chain is built from TRBV5-4 and TRBJ2-5; TRBD1 matches at 8 bases. The CDR3 covers 13 residues. The germline V gene encodes CDR1 SGHNT and CDR2 YYREEE (reference sequence). With 5 bases clipped from V and 5 bases from J, the junction kept 5 bases outside the gene matches. CDR3 sequence: CASRDRAGETQYF. CDR3 DNA: TGTGCCAGCAGGGACAGGGCAGGGGAGACCCAGTACTTC.

V gene TRBV11-1 combines with J gene TRBJ1-1; unclear D gene. Germline V gene data show CDR1 as SGHAT and CDR2 as FQDESV (reference sequence). Between the trimmed V and J ends, which lost 0 bases and 1 base, there was a span of 12 bases. CDR3 length equals 16 residues. CDR3 nucleotide sequence: TGTGCCAGCAGCTTAGCGCCTCGGAGGGCGAACACTGAAGCTTTCTTT. Residues: CASSLAPRRANTEAFF. Full variable domain (outside the CDR3, taken from reference TRBV11-1 and TRBJ1-1): EAEVAQSPRYKITEKSQAVAFWCDPISGHATLYWYRQILGQGPELLVQFQDESVVDDSQLPKDRFSAERLKGVDSTLKIQPAELGDSAMYLCASSLAPRRANTEAFFGQGTRLTVV.

The CDR3 DNA sequence: TGCGCCAGCAGCTTAACACCTGATGGTGGTGAGCAGTTCTTC. This translates into CASSLTPDGGEQFF. The chain carries TRBV5-1 and TRBJ2-1; no definite D call. V shed 2 bases and J shed 9 bases, with 15 bases lying between them. The CDR3 sequence is 14 residues long. In germline, CDR1 is SGHRS, CDR2 YFSETQ. Using reference TRBV5-1 and TRBJ2-1 for the parts outside the CDR3, the full variable domain is KAGVTQTPRYLIKTRGQQVTLSCSPISGHRSVSWYQQTPGQGLQFLFEYFSETQRNKGNFPGRFSGRQFSNSRSEMNVSTLELGDSALYLCASSLTPDGGEQFFGPGTRLTVL.

V usage is TRBV18 and J usage is TRBJ1-6; TRBD1 matches at 8 bases. Germline V lookup: CDR1 KGHSH, CDR2 LQKENI. Losses at the gene ends were 1 base for V and 7 bases for J; bases not matched to a gene: 3. The CDR3 is 15 amino acids. Written as DNA, the CDR3 is TGTGCCAGCTCACCACGGACAGGGCCAAATTCACCCCTCCACTTT. Its translation is CASSPRTGPNSPLHF.

This sequence joins TRBV6-1 and TRBJ1-2; a weak D match, TRBD1 (5 bases). The CDR3 consists of 13 residues. From germline, CDR1 is MNHNS and CDR2 SASEGT. Trimming took 9 bases from V and 4 from J, leaving 15 bases between them. CDR3 sequence reads: CASNRSGGYGYTF. The CDR3 coding sequence is TGTGCCAGTAATAGATCGGGGGGCTATGGCTACACCTTC.

This clone has just a few counts. This sequence joins TRBV7-9 and TRBJ2-7; 7 nucleotides line up with TRBD1. This CDR3 is built from 15 residues. The J segment lost 2 bases and the V segment lost 1 base, leaving 5 bases of the junction unmatched. Germline assignment: CDR1 SEHNR and CDR2 FQNEAQ (reference sequence). CDR3 amino acids: CASSLEATGTYEQYF. The CDR3 DNA sequence: TGTGCCAGCAGCTTAGAGGCGACAGGGACCTACGAGCAGTACTTC. The full variable domain, its missing parts supplied by reference TRBV7-9 and TRBJ2-7, is DTGVSQNPRHKITKRGQNVTFRCDPISEHNRLYWYRQTLGQGPEFLTYFQNEAQLEKSRLLSDRFSAERPKGSFSTLEIQRTEQGDSAMYLCASSLEATGTYEQYFGPGTRLTVT.

On this clone: An end of the junction differs from the germline gene, which may be a read error. The chain couples TRBV19 to TRBJ1-1; TRBD1 matches 9 bases. The CDR3 runs to 12 residues. CDR1 and CDR2 (germline): LNHDA, SQIVND (reference sequence). The CDR3, as DNA: TGTGCCACCTCTACAGGGGGCACTGAAGCTTCCTTT. Translation: CATSTGGTEASF.